The rows below give T cell receptor beta chains drawn from one sample of a study of OX40 agonist ivuxolimab in advanced cancers. The method was immunoSEQ multiplex PCR; TCRdb's version includes in-frame clones alone and lacks a portion of them. The table records 75,000 to 90,000 clones, about four fifths of them present only once. The input for sequencing was CD4+ or CD8+ T cells sorted from blood, taken in a trial of the OX40 agonist ivuxolimab. These receptors were taken from an adult with an advanced solid tumor such as melanoma, head and neck, liver or kidney cancer. CDR3s include the opening cysteine and the closing phenylalanine or tryptophan. The D gene is left open where the match is weak. Clone size is shown for a subset of rows, as once, few, many or a class of expanded clone.

d_call: .; clone_size: few; v_call: TRBV7-3; cdr3_length: 15; j_call: TRBJ2-2; cdr3_aa: CASSPGSRDTGELFF; cdr3_nt: TGTGCCAGCAGCCCGGGGTCACGAGACACCGGGGAGCTGTTTTTT
d_call: TRBD1; clone_size: .; v_call: TRBV6-5; cdr3_length: 14; j_call: TRBJ1-1; cdr3_aa: CASSYPDRGAEAFF; cdr3_nt: TGTGCCAGCAGTTATCCTGACAGGGGCGCTGAAGCTTTCTTT
d_call: .; clone_size: .; v_call: TRBV11-3; cdr3_length: 15; j_call: TRBJ2-7; cdr3_aa: CASSLKGRRSYEQYF; cdr3_nt: TGTGCCAGCAGCTTAAAGGGCAGGCGCTCCTACGAGCAGTACTTC
d_call: .; clone_size: .; v_call: TRBV30; cdr3_length: 15; j_call: TRBJ1-1; cdr3_aa: CASSIARTVNTEAFF; cdr3_nt: TGTGCCAGTAGTATAGCTCGGACAGTGAACACTGAAGCTTTCTTT
d_call: TRBD1; clone_size: .; v_call: TRBV9; cdr3_length: 15; j_call: TRBJ1-2; cdr3_aa: CASSPGGTGVRGYTF; cdr3_nt: TGTGCCAGCAGCCCAGGAGGGACAGGGGTTAGAGGCTACACCTTC
d_call: .; clone_size: .; v_call: TRBV30; cdr3_length: 11; j_call: TRBJ2-7; cdr3_aa: CAWGGGYEQYF; cdr3_nt: TGTGCCTGGGGGGGCGGCTACGAGCAGTACTTC
d_call: .; clone_size: .; v_call: TRBV7-2; cdr3_length: 15; j_call: TRBJ1-3; cdr3_aa: CASSPRGSSGNTIYF; cdr3_nt: TGTGCCAGCAGCCCCAGGGGAAGCTCTGGAAACACCATATATTTT
d_call: .; clone_size: .; v_call: TRBV7-2; cdr3_length: 14; j_call: TRBJ2-1; cdr3_aa: CASSWGGTYNEQFF; cdr3_nt: TGTGCCAGCAGCTGGGGGGGCACCTACAATGAGCAGTTCTTC
d_call: TRBD1; clone_size: .; v_call: TRBV7-2; cdr3_length: 15; j_call: TRBJ2-2; cdr3_aa: CASSLRQGASGELFF; cdr3_nt: TGTGCCAGCAGCCTCAGACAGGGGGCGTCCGGGGAGCTGTTTTTT
d_call: TRBD1; clone_size: few; v_call: TRBV30; cdr3_length: 14; j_call: TRBJ1-2; cdr3_aa: CAWRSFRGDYGYTF; cdr3_nt: TGTGCCTGGCGCTCCTTCAGGGGGGATTATGGCTACACCTTC
d_call: TRBD1; clone_size: .; v_call: TRBV7-9; cdr3_length: 16; j_call: TRBJ2-3; cdr3_aa: CASSLGDRVFADTQYF; cdr3_nt: TGTGCCAGCAGCTTGGGGGACAGGGTGTTCGCAGATACGCAGTATTTT
d_call: .; clone_size: .; v_call: TRBV6-6; cdr3_length: 14; j_call: TRBJ2-5; cdr3_aa: CASSLSTTQETQYF; cdr3_nt: TGTGCCAGCAGTCTTTCCACTACCCAAGAGACCCAGTACTTC
d_call: TRBD2; clone_size: .; v_call: TRBV27; cdr3_length: 15; j_call: TRBJ2-3; cdr3_aa: CASLTRGEGTDTQYF; cdr3_nt: TGTGCCAGCCTAACGCGGGGGGAGGGCACAGATACGCAGTATTTT
d_call: .; clone_size: .; v_call: TRBV30; cdr3_length: 14; j_call: TRBJ2-2; cdr3_aa: CAWSRLGGTGELFF; cdr3_nt: TGTGCCTGGAGTCGCCTAGGCGGGACCGGGGAGCTGTTTTTT
d_call: .; clone_size: .; v_call: TRBV7-2; cdr3_length: 13; j_call: TRBJ1-2; cdr3_aa: CASSLDAVYGYTF; cdr3_nt: TGTGCCAGCAGCTTAGATGCAGTCTATGGCTACACCTTC
d_call: .; clone_size: .; v_call: TRBV21-1; cdr3_length: 18; j_call: TRBJ1-2; cdr3_aa: CASSKGRTGSAGTYGYTF; cdr3_nt: TGTGCCAGCAGCAAAGGGCGGACAGGATCGGCGGGGACTTATGGCTACACCTTC
d_call: .; clone_size: few; v_call: TRBV5-8; cdr3_length: 12; j_call: TRBJ1-1; cdr3_aa: CASSPFGVEAFF; cdr3_nt: TGTGCCAGCAGCCCGTTCGGGGTGGAGGCTTTCTTT
d_call: .; clone_size: .; v_call: TRBV19; cdr3_length: 16; j_call: TRBJ2-2; cdr3_aa: CASTSGFQANTGELFF; cdr3_nt: TGTGCCAGTACCTCCGGGTTCCAAGCGAACACCGGGGAGCTGTTTTTT
d_call: TRBD1; clone_size: .; v_call: TRBV2; cdr3_length: 14; j_call: TRBJ1-5; cdr3_aa: CASGLDRGNQPQHF; cdr3_nt: TGTGCCAGCGGATTAGACAGGGGCAATCAGCCCCAGCATTTT
d_call: .; clone_size: .; v_call: TRBV6-1; cdr3_length: 14; j_call: TRBJ2-7; cdr3_aa: CASSPRGRDYEQYF; cdr3_nt: TGTGCCAGCAGCCCTAGGGGAAGGGACTACGAGCAGTACTTC
d_call: TRBD2; clone_size: .; v_call: TRBV7-9; cdr3_length: 19; j_call: TRBJ2-1; cdr3_aa: CASSFSIRSGRTSANEQFF; cdr3_nt: TGTGCCAGCAGCTTTAGTATTAGGAGCGGTAGGACTAGCGCCAATGAGCAGTTCTTC
d_call: .; clone_size: .; v_call: TRBV6-1; cdr3_length: 15; j_call: TRBJ1-5; cdr3_aa: CASRGRTYSNQPQHF; cdr3_nt: TGTGCCAGCAGGGGCAGGACGTATAGCAATCAGCCCCAGCATTTT
d_call: .; clone_size: .; v_call: TRBV21-1; cdr3_length: 16; j_call: TRBJ2-4; cdr3_aa: CASSKLDPIAKNIQYF; cdr3_nt: TGTGCCAGCAGCAAACTAGACCCTATAGCCAAAAACATTCAGTACTTC
d_call: .; clone_size: .; v_call: TRBV20-1; cdr3_length: 11; j_call: TRBJ2-5; cdr3_aa: CSAPTGETQYF; cdr3_nt: TGCAGTGCCCCGACTGGCGAGACCCAGTACTTC
d_call: .; clone_size: .; v_call: TRBV7-9; cdr3_length: 14; j_call: TRBJ2-7; cdr3_aa: CASSSTNPGYEQYF; cdr3_nt: TGTGCCAGCAGCTCGACTAACCCCGGCTACGAGCAGTACTTC
d_call: .; clone_size: few; v_call: TRBV14; cdr3_length: 13; j_call: TRBJ2-5; cdr3_aa: CASSPRVKETQYF; cdr3_nt: TGTGCCAGCAGCCCCAGGGTTAAAGAGACCCAGTACTTC
d_call: .; clone_size: few; v_call: TRBV18; cdr3_length: 13; j_call: TRBJ1-5; cdr3_aa: CASSVKTNQPQHF; cdr3_nt: TGTGCCAGCTCAGTTAAGACTAATCAGCCCCAGCATTTT
d_call: .; clone_size: .; v_call: TRBV6-5; cdr3_length: 12; j_call: TRBJ1-1; cdr3_aa: CASSQGFTEAFF; cdr3_nt: TGTGCCAGCAGTCAGGGGTTCACTGAAGCTTTCTTT
d_call: .; clone_size: once; v_call: TRBV6-5; cdr3_length: 15; j_call: TRBJ1-4; cdr3_aa: CASSYSMGTNEKLFF; cdr3_nt: TGTGCCAGCAGTTACTCCATGGGGACTAATGAAAAACTGTTTTTT
d_call: .; clone_size: .; v_call: TRBV5-4; cdr3_length: 13; j_call: TRBJ2-3; cdr3_aa: CASSHPGPDTQYF; cdr3_nt: TGTGCCAGCAGCCACCCGGGCCCGGATACGCAGTATTTT
d_call: .; clone_size: .; v_call: TRBV11-3; cdr3_length: 13; j_call: TRBJ2-1; cdr3_aa: CASSLASYNEQFF; cdr3_nt: TGTGCCAGCAGCTTAGCTTCATACAATGAGCAGTTCTTC
d_call: .; clone_size: once; v_call: TRBV15; cdr3_length: 17; j_call: TRBJ2-3; cdr3_aa: CATSRVQHQGFQDTQYF; cdr3_nt: TGTGCCACCAGCAGAGTTCAGCATCAGGGTTTTCAAGATACGCAGTATTTT
d_call: .; clone_size: once; v_call: TRBV7-8; cdr3_length: 13; j_call: TRBJ1-2; cdr3_aa: CASRPTGTNGYTF; cdr3_nt: TGTGCCAGCCGCCCCACAGGGACGAATGGCTACACCTTC
d_call: TRBD1; clone_size: .; v_call: TRBV28; cdr3_length: 15; j_call: TRBJ1-6; cdr3_aa: CASSSPSGGGSPLHF; cdr3_nt: TGTGCCAGCAGTTCACCATCAGGGGGAGGTTCACCCCTCCACTTT
d_call: TRBD1; clone_size: .; v_call: TRBV9; cdr3_length: 15; j_call: TRBJ1-1; cdr3_aa: CASSPRQGSHTEAFF; cdr3_nt: TGTGCCAGCAGCCCAAGACAGGGGAGCCACACTGAAGCTTTCTTT
d_call: .; clone_size: .; v_call: TRBV18; cdr3_length: 14; j_call: TRBJ1-2; cdr3_aa: CASSPQAANYGYTF; cdr3_nt: TGTGCCAGCTCACCACAAGCCGCTAACTATGGCTACACCTTC
d_call: .; clone_size: .; v_call: TRBV5-1; cdr3_length: 15; j_call: TRBJ2-3; cdr3_aa: CASSLRSASTDTQYF; cdr3_nt: TGCGCCAGCAGCTTAAGGTCCGCTAGCACAGATACGCAGTATTTT
d_call: .; clone_size: .; v_call: TRBV6-5; cdr3_length: 13; j_call: TRBJ2-3; cdr3_aa: CASRLRSTDTQYF; cdr3_nt: TGTGCCAGCAGGTTGAGAAGCACAGATACGCAGTATTTT
d_call: TRBD2; clone_size: .; v_call: TRBV18; cdr3_length: 16; j_call: TRBJ2-1; cdr3_aa: CASSPWAGVGGNEQFF; cdr3_nt: TGTGCCAGCTCACCATGGGCGGGAGTAGGAGGGAATGAGCAGTTCTTC
d_call: TRBD1; clone_size: .; v_call: TRBV5-6; cdr3_length: 15; j_call: TRBJ2-3; cdr3_aa: CASSLARGGRDTQYF; cdr3_nt: TGTGCCAGCAGCTTGGCCAGAGGGGGCAGGGATACGCAGTATTTT
d_call: TRBD1; clone_size: once; v_call: TRBV5-4; cdr3_length: 15; j_call: TRBJ2-5; cdr3_aa: CASSSRDRVGETQYF; cdr3_nt: TGTGCCAGCAGCTCCCGGGACAGAGTAGGAGAGACCCAGTACTTC
d_call: .; clone_size: .; v_call: TRBV4-1; cdr3_length: 14; j_call: TRBJ2-5; cdr3_aa: CASSQEASIETQYF; cdr3_nt: TGCGCCAGCAGCCAAGAGGCTAGTATAGAGACCCAGTACTTC
d_call: TRBD1; clone_size: .; v_call: TRBV6-1; cdr3_length: 17; j_call: TRBJ2-6; cdr3_aa: CASSASQGVDGANVLTF; cdr3_nt: TGTGCCAGCAGTGCCTCACAGGGGGTAGATGGGGCCAACGTCCTGACTTTC
d_call: .; clone_size: .; v_call: TRBV5-6; cdr3_length: 12; j_call: TRBJ1-2; cdr3_aa: CASSGGDGGYTF; cdr3_nt: TGTGCCAGCAGCGGAGGGGATGGCGGCTACACCTTC
d_call: TRBD2; clone_size: .; v_call: TRBV7-9; cdr3_length: 16; j_call: TRBJ2-3; cdr3_aa: CASSLASGGRGDTQYF; cdr3_nt: TGTGCCAGCAGCTTAGCCTCTGGCGGGAGGGGAGATACGCAGTATTTT
d_call: .; clone_size: once; v_call: TRBV10-3; cdr3_length: 14; j_call: TRBJ1-6; cdr3_aa: CAISRGAGNSPLHF; cdr3_nt: TGTGCCATCTCCCGGGGGGCCGGTAATTCACCCCTCCACTTT
d_call: .; clone_size: .; v_call: TRBV6-5; cdr3_length: 11; j_call: TRBJ2-3; cdr3_aa: CAAQGPDTQYF; cdr3_nt: TGTGCCGCGCAAGGTCCAGATACGCAGTATTTT
d_call: TRBD1; clone_size: .; v_call: TRBV7-2; cdr3_length: 16; j_call: TRBJ2-1; cdr3_aa: CASSLRGQLSYNEQFF; cdr3_nt: TGTGCCAGCAGCTTAAGGGGACAGTTATCCTACAATGAGCAGTTCTTC
d_call: .; clone_size: .; v_call: TRBV18; cdr3_length: 13; j_call: TRBJ2-7; cdr3_aa: CASSPKVGGEQYF; cdr3_nt: TGTGCCAGCTCACCGAAGGTCGGGGGAGAGCAGTACTTC
d_call: .; clone_size: .; v_call: TRBV27; cdr3_length: 14; j_call: TRBJ2-7; cdr3_aa: CASSRTAHSYEQYF; cdr3_nt: TGTGCCAGCAGCCGGACAGCCCACTCCTACGAGCAGTACTTC
d_call: .; clone_size: few; v_call: TRBV30; cdr3_length: 13; j_call: TRBJ1-1; cdr3_aa: CAWNQGQVTEAFF; cdr3_nt: TGTGCCTGGAACCAGGGGCAGGTCACTGAAGCTTTCTTT
d_call: .; clone_size: .; v_call: TRBV5-1; cdr3_length: 13; j_call: TRBJ1-2; cdr3_aa: CASSLAQGGGYTF; cdr3_nt: TGCGCCAGCAGCTTGGCACAGGGAGGTGGCTACACCTTC
d_call: .; clone_size: .; v_call: TRBV19; cdr3_length: 16; j_call: TRBJ1-5; cdr3_aa: CASSLWIQERYQPQHF; cdr3_nt: TGTGCCAGTAGCCTTTGGATACAGGAGAGGTATCAGCCCCAGCATTTT
d_call: .; clone_size: .; v_call: TRBV7-9; cdr3_length: 11; j_call: TRBJ2-7; cdr3_aa: CASRSDYEQYF; cdr3_nt: TGTGCCAGCAGGTCAGACTACGAGCAGTACTTC
d_call: TRBD1; clone_size: .; v_call: TRBV19; cdr3_length: 15; j_call: TRBJ2-1; cdr3_aa: CASTTGQGRYNEQFF; cdr3_nt: TGTGCCAGTACTACTGGACAGGGCCGCTACAATGAGCAGTTCTTC
d_call: .; clone_size: .; v_call: TRBV9; cdr3_length: 15; j_call: TRBJ1-4; cdr3_aa: CASSVVSGAAEKLFF; cdr3_nt: TGTGCCAGCAGCGTAGTAAGTGGGGCTGCTGAAAAACTGTTTTTT
d_call: .; clone_size: .; v_call: TRBV19; cdr3_length: 14; j_call: TRBJ2-1; cdr3_aa: CASSMGDTNNEQFF; cdr3_nt: TGTGCCAGTAGTATGGGGGACACAAACAATGAGCAGTTCTTC
d_call: TRBD1; clone_size: .; v_call: TRBV13; cdr3_length: 16; j_call: TRBJ2-2; cdr3_aa: CASRPRWTGSTGELFF; cdr3_nt: TGTGCCAGCAGACCCCGATGGACAGGGTCCACCGGGGAGCTGTTTTTT
d_call: TRBD1; clone_size: .; v_call: TRBV5-1; cdr3_length: 15; j_call: TRBJ2-2; cdr3_aa: CASNSGQGATGELFF; cdr3_nt: TGCGCCAGCAACTCCGGACAGGGAGCAACCGGGGAGCTGTTTTTT
d_call: TRBD1; clone_size: .; v_call: TRBV11-2; cdr3_length: 16; j_call: TRBJ2-4; cdr3_aa: CASSLGQGSAKNIQYF; cdr3_nt: TGTGCCAGCAGCTTAGGACAGGGGAGCGCCAAAAACATTCAGTACTTC